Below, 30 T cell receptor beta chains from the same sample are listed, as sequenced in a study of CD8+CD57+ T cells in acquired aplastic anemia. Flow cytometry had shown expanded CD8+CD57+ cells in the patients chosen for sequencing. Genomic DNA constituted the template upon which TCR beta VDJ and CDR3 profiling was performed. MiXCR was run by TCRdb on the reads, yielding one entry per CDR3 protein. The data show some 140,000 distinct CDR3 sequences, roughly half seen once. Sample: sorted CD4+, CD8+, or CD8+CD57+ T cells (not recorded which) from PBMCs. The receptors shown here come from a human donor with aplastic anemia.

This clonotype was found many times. Written as DNA, the CDR3 is TGCAGTGCTAGATCGAGGGGCTTGACTAATGAAAAACTGTTTTTT. Its protein is CSARSRGLTNEKLFF. The gene calls are TRBV20-1 and TRBJ1-4; the D gene is possibly TRBD1 (5 bases). Trimming shortened V by 2 bases and J by 2 bases, and 12 bases separated the two germline ends. This CDR3 comprises 15 residues. CDR1 DFQATT and CDR2 SNEGSKA come from the germline V gene (reference sequence).

The CDR3 reads CASSVGSGGSGETQYF. CDR3 nucleotides: TGTGCCAGCAGCGTAGGAAGTGGGGGATCGGGAGAGACCCAGTACTTC. This chain joins TRBV9 and TRBJ2-5, with D perhaps being TRBD1 or TRBD2 (5 bases each). Trimming stripped 0 bases from V and 4 bases from J, with 16 bases between. The CDR3 spans 16 residues. CDR1 is SGDLS, CDR2 YYNGEE, per germline.

Here the CDR3 DNA reads TGCGCCAGCAGCTTGGAAGTGGGTAGGGAGACCCAGTACTTC. Amino acid sequence: CASSLEVGRETQYF. The chain combines TRBV5-1 with TRBJ2-5; no clear D. The germline CDR1 and CDR2 sequences are SGHRS and YFSETQ. There are 14 residues in the CDR3. The V end lost 0 bases, the J end lost 5 bases, and 11 bases lay between the germline ends.

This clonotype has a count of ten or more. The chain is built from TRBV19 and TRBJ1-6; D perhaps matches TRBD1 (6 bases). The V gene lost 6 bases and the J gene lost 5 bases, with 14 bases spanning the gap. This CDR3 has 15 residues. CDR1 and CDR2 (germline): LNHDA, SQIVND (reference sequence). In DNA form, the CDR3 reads TGTGCCAGTAGCGACAACAGGGCGGATAATTCACCCCTCCACTTT. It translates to CASSDNRADNSPLHF.

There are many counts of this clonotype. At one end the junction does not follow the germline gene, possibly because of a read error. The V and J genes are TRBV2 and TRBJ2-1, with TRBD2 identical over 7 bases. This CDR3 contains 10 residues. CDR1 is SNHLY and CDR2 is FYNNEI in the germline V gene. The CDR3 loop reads CASRGDSNLF. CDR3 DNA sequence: TGTGCCAGCCGGGGGGACTCGAACCTCTTC.

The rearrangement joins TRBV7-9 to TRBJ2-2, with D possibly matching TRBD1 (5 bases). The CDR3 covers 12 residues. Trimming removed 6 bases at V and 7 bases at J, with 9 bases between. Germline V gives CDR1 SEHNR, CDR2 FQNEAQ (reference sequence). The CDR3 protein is CASRGVLGELFF. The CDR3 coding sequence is TGTGCCAGCAGAGGGGTTCTCGGGGAGCTGTTTTTT.

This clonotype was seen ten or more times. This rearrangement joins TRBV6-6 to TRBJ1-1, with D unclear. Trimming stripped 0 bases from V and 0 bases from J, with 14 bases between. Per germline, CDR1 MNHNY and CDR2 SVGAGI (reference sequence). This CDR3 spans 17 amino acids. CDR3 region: CASSYSRVGEVNTEAFF. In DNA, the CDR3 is TGTGCCAGCAGTTACTCGCGGGTGGGTGAAGTGAACACTGAAGCTTTCTTT.

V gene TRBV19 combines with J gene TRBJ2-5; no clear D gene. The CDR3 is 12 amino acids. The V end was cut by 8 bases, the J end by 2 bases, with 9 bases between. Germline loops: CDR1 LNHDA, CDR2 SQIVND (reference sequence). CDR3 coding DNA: TGTGCCAGTGCAATAGATCAAGAGACCCAGTACTTC. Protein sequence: CASAIDQETQYF.

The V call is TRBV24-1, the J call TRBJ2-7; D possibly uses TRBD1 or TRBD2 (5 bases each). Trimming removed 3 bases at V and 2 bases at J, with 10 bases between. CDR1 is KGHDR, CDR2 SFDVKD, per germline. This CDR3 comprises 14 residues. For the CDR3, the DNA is TGTGCCACCAGTGATGTCAGGGAGCCCTACGAGCAGTACTTC. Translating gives CATSDVREPYEQYF.

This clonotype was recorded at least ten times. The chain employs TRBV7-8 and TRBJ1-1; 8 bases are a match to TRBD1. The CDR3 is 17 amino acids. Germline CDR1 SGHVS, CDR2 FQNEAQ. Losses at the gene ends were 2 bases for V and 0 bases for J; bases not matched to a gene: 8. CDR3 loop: CASSLPTGQEMNTEAFF. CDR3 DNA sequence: TGTGCCAGCAGCTTACCAACGGGACAGGAGATGAACACTGAAGCTTTCTTT.

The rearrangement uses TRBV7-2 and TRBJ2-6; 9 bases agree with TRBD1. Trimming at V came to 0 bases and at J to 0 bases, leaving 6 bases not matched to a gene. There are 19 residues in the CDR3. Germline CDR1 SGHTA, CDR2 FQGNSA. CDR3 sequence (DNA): TGTGCCAGCAGCTTAGCGCTTGGGACAGGGTTCTCTGGGGCCAACGTCCTGACTTTC. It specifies CASSLALGTGFSGANVLTF.

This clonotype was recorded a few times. DNA for the CDR3: TGTGCCAGTAGCGACAGGGGGCGGAACTATGGCTACACCTTC. Its protein is CASSDRGRNYGYTF. The chain combines TRBV19 with TRBJ1-2, with 10 bases identical to TRBD1. With 6 bases clipped from V and 2 bases from J, the junction kept 3 bases outside the gene matches. Germline CDR1 reads LNHDA; CDR2 reads SQIVND (reference sequence). The CDR3 sequence is 14 residues long.

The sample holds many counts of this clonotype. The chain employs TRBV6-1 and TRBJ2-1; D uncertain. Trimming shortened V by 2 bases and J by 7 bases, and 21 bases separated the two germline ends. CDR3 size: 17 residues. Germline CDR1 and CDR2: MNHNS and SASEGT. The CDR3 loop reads CASSETPPSTSGNEQFF. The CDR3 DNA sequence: TGTGCCAGCAGTGAAACCCCACCCTCTACAAGTGGAAATGAGCAGTTCTTC.

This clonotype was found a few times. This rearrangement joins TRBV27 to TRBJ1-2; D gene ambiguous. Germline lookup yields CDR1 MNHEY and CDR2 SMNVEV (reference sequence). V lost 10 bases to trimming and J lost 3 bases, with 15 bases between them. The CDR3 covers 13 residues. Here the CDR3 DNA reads TGTGCCACCCGGGCCCAGAGGCACTATGGCTACACCTTC. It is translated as CATRAQRHYGYTF.

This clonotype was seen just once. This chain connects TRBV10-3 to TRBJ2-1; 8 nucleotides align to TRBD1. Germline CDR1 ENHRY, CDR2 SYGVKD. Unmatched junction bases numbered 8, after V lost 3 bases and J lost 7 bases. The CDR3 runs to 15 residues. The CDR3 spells CAISDDTGGKNEQFF. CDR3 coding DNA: TGTGCCATCAGTGATGACACAGGGGGTAAAAATGAGCAGTTCTTC.

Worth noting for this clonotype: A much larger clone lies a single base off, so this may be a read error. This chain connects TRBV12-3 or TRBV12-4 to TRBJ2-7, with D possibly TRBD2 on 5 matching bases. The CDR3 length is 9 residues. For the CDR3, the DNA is TGTGTCAGCGGCTACGAGCAGTACTTC. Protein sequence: CVSGYEQYF.

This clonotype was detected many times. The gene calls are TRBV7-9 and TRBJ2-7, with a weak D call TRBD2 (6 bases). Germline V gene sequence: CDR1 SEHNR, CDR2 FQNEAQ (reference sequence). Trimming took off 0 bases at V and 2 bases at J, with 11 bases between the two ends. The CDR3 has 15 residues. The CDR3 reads CASSLAGPGAYEQYF. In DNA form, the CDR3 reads TGTGCCAGCAGCTTAGCCGGCCCGGGGGCCTACGAGCAGTACTTC.

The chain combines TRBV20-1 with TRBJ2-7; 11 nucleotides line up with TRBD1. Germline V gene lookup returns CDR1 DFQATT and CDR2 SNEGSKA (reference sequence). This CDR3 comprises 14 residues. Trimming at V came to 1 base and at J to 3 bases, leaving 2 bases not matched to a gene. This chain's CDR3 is CSARGGTGGYEQYF. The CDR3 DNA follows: TGCAGTGCTAGAGGCGGGACAGGGGGCTACGAGCAGTACTTC.

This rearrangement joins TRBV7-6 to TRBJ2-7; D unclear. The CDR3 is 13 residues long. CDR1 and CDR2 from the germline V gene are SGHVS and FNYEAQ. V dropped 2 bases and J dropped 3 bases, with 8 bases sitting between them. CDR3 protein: CASSLRGDYEQYF. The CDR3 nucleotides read TGTGCCAGCAGCTTACGTGGGGACTACGAGCAGTACTTC.

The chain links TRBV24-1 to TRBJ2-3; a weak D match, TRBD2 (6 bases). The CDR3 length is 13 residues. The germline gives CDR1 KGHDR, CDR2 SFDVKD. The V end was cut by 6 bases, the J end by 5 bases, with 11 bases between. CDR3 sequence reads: CATSRGIRDTQYF. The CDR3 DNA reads TGTGCCACCAGTCGCGGGATACGAGATACGCAGTATTTT.

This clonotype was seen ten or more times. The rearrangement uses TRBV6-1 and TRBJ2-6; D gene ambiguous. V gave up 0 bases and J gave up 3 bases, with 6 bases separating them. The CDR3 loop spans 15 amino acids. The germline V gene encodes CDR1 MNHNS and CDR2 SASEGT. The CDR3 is CASSEAGDGANVLTF. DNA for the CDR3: TGTGCCAGCAGTGAAGCTGGGGATGGGGCCAACGTCCTGACTTTC.

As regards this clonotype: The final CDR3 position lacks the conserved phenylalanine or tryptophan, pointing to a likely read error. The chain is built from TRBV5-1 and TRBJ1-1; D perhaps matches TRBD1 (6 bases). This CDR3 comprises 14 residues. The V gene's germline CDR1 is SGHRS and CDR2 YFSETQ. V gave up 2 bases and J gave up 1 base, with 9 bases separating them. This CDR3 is CASSLHRENTEAFS. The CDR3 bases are TGCGCCAGCAGCTTACACAGGGAGAACACTGAAGCTTTCTCT.

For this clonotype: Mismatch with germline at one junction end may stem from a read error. The DNA of the CDR3 is TGTGCCAGCAGTTCCGACTCCAACGAGCAGTACTTC. Translation: CASSSDSNEQYF. This rearrangement joins TRBV6-5 to TRBJ2-7; the D is unclear. Germline V lookup: CDR1 MNHEY, CDR2 SVGAGI. The CDR3 spans 12 residues.

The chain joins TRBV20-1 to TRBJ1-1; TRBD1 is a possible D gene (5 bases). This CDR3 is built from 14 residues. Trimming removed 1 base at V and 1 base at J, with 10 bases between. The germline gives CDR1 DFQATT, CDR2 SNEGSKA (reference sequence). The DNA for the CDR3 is TGCAGTGCTAGAGTTGGGGCTGCGAACACTGAAGCTTTCTTT. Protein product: CSARVGAANTEAFF.

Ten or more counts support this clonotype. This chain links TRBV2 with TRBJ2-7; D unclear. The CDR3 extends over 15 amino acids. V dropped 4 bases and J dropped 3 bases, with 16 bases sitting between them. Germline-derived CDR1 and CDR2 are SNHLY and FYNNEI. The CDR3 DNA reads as TGTGCCAGCAGTGGAGAGGACGGCCGTCTCTACGAGCAGTACTTC. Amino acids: CASSGEDGRLYEQYF.

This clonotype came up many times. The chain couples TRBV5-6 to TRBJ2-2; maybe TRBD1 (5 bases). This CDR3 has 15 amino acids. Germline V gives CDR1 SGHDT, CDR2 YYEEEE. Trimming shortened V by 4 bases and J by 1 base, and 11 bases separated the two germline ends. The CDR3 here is CASSPDRQNTGELFF. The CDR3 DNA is TGTGCCAGCAGCCCCGACAGACAGAACACCGGGGAGCTGTTTTTT. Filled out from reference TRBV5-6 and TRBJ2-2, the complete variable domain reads DAGVTQSPTHLIKTRGQQVTLRCSPKSGHDTVSWYQQALGQGPQFIFQYYEEEERQRGNFPDRFSGHQFPNYSSELNVNALLLGDSALYLCASSPDRQNTGELFFGEGSRLTVL.

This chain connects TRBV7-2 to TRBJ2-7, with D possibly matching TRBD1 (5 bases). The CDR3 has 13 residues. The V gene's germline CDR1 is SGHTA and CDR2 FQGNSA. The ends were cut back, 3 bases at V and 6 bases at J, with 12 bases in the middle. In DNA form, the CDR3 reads TGTGCCAGCAGCTTCGACAGACTTGGCGAGCAGTACTTC. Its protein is CASSFDRLGEQYF.

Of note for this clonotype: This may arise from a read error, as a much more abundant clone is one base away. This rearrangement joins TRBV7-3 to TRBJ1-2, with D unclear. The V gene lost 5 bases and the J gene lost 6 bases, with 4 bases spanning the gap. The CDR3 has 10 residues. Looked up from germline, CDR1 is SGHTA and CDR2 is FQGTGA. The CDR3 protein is CASSPDGYTF. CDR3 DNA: TGTGCCAGCAGCCCCGATGGCTACACCTTC.

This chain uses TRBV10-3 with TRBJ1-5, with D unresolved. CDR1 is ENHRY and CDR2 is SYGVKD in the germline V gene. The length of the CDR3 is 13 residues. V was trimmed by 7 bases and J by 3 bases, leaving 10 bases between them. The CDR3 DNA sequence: TGTGCCATCATGAATGGGATCAATCAGCCCCAGCATTTT. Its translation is CAIMNGINQPQHF.

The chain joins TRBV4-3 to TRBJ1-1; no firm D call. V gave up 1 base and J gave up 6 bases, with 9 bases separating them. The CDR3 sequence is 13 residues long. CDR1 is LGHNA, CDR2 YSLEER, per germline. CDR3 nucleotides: TGCGCCAGCAGCCAAGGTATAAACGCTGAAGCTTTCTTT. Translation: CASSQGINAEAFF.